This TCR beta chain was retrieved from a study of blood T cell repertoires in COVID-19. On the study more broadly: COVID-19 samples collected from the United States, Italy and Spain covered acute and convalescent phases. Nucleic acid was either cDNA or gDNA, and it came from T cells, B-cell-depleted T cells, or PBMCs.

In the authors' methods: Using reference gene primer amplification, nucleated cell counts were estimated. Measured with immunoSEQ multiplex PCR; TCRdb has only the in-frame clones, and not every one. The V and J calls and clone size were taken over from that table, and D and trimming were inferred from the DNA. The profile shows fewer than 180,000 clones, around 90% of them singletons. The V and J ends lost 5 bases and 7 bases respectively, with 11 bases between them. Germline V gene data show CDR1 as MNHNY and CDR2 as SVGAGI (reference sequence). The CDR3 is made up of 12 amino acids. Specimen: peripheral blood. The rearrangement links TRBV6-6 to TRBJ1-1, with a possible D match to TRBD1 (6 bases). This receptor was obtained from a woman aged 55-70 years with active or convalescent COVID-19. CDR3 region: CASSVGQVEAFF. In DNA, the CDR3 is TGTGCCAGCAGTGTGGGACAAGTTGAAGCTTTCTTT.